The 18 T cell receptor beta chains in this list originate from one sample, sequenced in a study of OX40 agonist ivuxolimab in advanced cancers. TCRdb's table, derived via immunoSEQ multiplex PCR, lists solely in-frame clones and lacks some. The data contain tens of thousands of clones, 82% of them singletons. Here the sequenced sample was CD4+ or CD8+ T cells sorted from blood, taken in a trial of the OX40 agonist ivuxolimab. These receptors were obtained from an adult with an advanced solid tumor such as melanoma, head and neck, liver or kidney cancer.

This chain uses TRBV6-5 with TRBJ2-1, with D perhaps TRBD1 (5 bases). The CDR3 covers 13 residues. The V and J ends lost 4 bases and 9 bases respectively, with 13 bases between them. The germline V gene encodes CDR1 MNHEY and CDR2 SVGAGI. CDR3 loop: CASSFGRAAEQFF. In DNA, the CDR3 is TGTGCCAGCAGTTTTGGCAGGGCCGCTGAGCAGTTCTTC.

This clone came up once. The chain recombines TRBV5-1 with TRBJ2-2; possibly TRBD2 for D (6 bases). In germline, CDR1 is SGHRS, CDR2 YFSETQ. V was pared by 3 bases and J by 4 bases, with 10 bases between. This CDR3 is 14 amino acids long. CDR3: CASSSTGVTGELFF. The CDR3 DNA sequence: TGCGCCAGCAGCTCCACGGGAGTCACCGGGGAGCTGTTTTTT.

Regarding this clone: Within the sample, other DNA sequences also encode this same CDR3. The CDR3 DNA is TGTGCCAGCAGTGAAGTTGTGACCGGGGAGCTGTTTTTT. This sequence encodes CASSEVVTGELFF. The genes are TRBV2 and TRBJ2-2; the D is unclear. The germline gives CDR1 SNHLY, CDR2 FYNNEI. The CDR3 extends over 13 amino acids. V lost 1 base, J lost 5 bases, and 5 bases lay in between.

This sequence joins TRBV6-1 and TRBJ2-5, with TRBD1 matching 8 bases. V was clipped by 3 bases and J by 5 bases; unmatched bases: 8. Germline V gives CDR1 MNHNS, CDR2 SASEGT. This CDR3 region has 15 residues. The CDR3, as DNA: TGTGCCAGCAGTGAGCAGGGGGCGGGTAGGGAGACCCAGTACTTC. Residues: CASSEQGAGRETQYF.

CDR3 in DNA: TGTGCCAGCAGTTCACCGGGACAGGGGACCGGGGAGCTGTTTTTT. This translates into CASSSPGQGTGELFF. The V and J genes are TRBV27 and TRBJ2-2; 10 bases are a match to TRBD1. CDR1 and CDR2 (germline): MNHEY, SMNVEV (reference sequence). This CDR3 region has 15 residues. V was clipped by 4 bases and J by 5 bases; unmatched bases: 4.

The V call is TRBV19, the J call TRBJ2-1; 7 bases are shared with TRBD2. Trimming removed 3 bases from V and 5 bases from J; junction bases left unmatched: 7. This CDR3 is 15 amino acids long. Germline CDR1 and CDR2: LNHDA and SQIVND (reference sequence). The CDR3 spells CASSIRAGLNNEQFF. In nucleotides, the CDR3 is TGTGCCAGTAGTATTCGGGCGGGACTAAACAATGAGCAGTTCTTC.

V gene TRBV7-9 combines with J gene TRBJ1-2; TRBD1 might be the D (5 bases). Trimming took 1 base from V and 1 from J, leaving 7 bases between them. CDR3 length: 14 amino acids. Germline V CDR1 and CDR2: SEHNR, FQNEAQ (reference sequence). The CDR3 DNA sequence: TGTGCCAGCAGCTTAGGACAGAATAACTATGGCTACACCTTC. Translating it yields CASSLGQNNYGYTF.

The chain uses TRBV29-1 and TRBJ1-2, with D perhaps matching TRBD1 (5 bases). Per the germline V gene, CDR1 is SQVTM and CDR2 is ANQGSEA. The V gene lost 4 bases and the J gene lost 1 base, with 10 bases spanning the gap. CDR3 length: 13 residues. Written as DNA, the CDR3 is TGCAGCGTTGGAGCCGGGGGTAACTATGGCTACACCTTC. It is translated as CSVGAGGNYGYTF.

This clone has only a few counts. The rearrangement uses TRBV5-1 and TRBJ1-1; tentatively, D is TRBD1 (5 bases). In germline, CDR1 is SGHRS, CDR2 YFSETQ. The CDR3 contains 14 residues. The V and J ends lost 2 bases and 1 base respectively, with 9 bases between them. In DNA, the CDR3 is TGCGCCAGCAGCTTTGTTCAGGGGAACACTGAAGCTTTCTTT. Its protein product is CASSFVQGNTEAFF.

The rearrangement joins TRBV11-2 to TRBJ1-1; D is unclear. This CDR3 contains 13 residues. CDR1 and CDR2 from the germline V gene are SGHAT and FQNNGV. Trimming stripped 2 bases from V and 5 bases from J, with 9 bases between. The CDR3 coding sequence is TGTGCCAGCAGCTTATCTGAGGGTACTGAAGCTTTCTTT. It codes for CASSLSEGTEAFF.

This chain connects TRBV6-6 to TRBJ2-7; tentatively, D is TRBD1 (7 bases). Germline V gene lookup returns CDR1 MNHNY and CDR2 SVGAGI (reference sequence). This CDR3 is built from 14 residues. V lost 5 bases to trimming and J lost 5 bases, with 16 bases between them. The CDR3 coding sequence is TGTGCCAGCAGTCTTCGACAGGGAGGCCACGAGCAGTACTTC. This sequence encodes CASSLRQGGHEQYF.

The chain is built from TRBV5-4 and TRBJ2-4; D may be TRBD2 (6 bases). Germline assignment: CDR1 SGHNT and CDR2 YYREEE (reference sequence). The length of the CDR3 is 15 residues. Trimming removed 3 bases from V and 1 base from J, with 11 bases in between. Here the CDR3 reads CASSSRGSAKNIQYF. The CDR3 DNA follows: TGTGCCAGCAGCTCGCGGGGATCGGCCAAAAACATTCAGTACTTC.

This clone was counted between two and nine times. The rearrangement links TRBV7-2 to TRBJ2-7; D ambiguous. V was pared by 1 base and J by 3 bases, with 10 bases between. The CDR3 covers 14 residues. Germline-derived CDR1 and CDR2 are SGHTA and FQGNSA. The CDR3 spells CASSLGGSIYEQYF. The CDR3 DNA follows: TGTGCCAGCAGCTTAGGGGGATCGATCTACGAGCAGTACTTC.

V usage is TRBV19 and J usage is TRBJ2-1, with TRBD2 matching over 10 bases. The CDR3 totals 16 residues. Germline trimming cut 5 bases from V and 7 bases from J; bases unmatched to any gene: 11. Germline CDR1 LNHDA, CDR2 SQIVND (reference sequence). CDR3 amino acids: CASSPPAGGRRNEQFF. CDR3 bases: TGTGCCAGTAGTCCTCCAGCGGGAGGGCGGCGGAATGAGCAGTTCTTC.

The chain links TRBV5-1 to TRBJ1-4; the D is unclear. CDR3 length equals 17 residues. Trimming pared 0 bases from V and 0 bases from J, leaving 12 bases between. Looked up from germline, CDR1 is SGHRS and CDR2 is YFSETQ. The CDR3 spells CASSLVVGSTTNEKLFF. CDR3 sequence (DNA): TGCGCCAGCAGCTTGGTGGTGGGGAGCACAACTAATGAAAAACTGTTTTTT. The variable domain in full, with the rest retrieved from reference TRBV5-1 and TRBJ1-4, is KAGVTQTPRYLIKTRGQQVTLSCSPISGHRSVSWYQQTPGQGLQFLFEYFSETQRNKGNFPGRFSGRQFSNSRSEMNVSTLELGDSALYLCASSLVVGSTTNEKLFFGSGTQLSVL.

The chain carries TRBV7-3 and TRBJ2-4, with a tentative D call TRBD2 (5 bases). CDR3 length: 19 residues. From germline, CDR1 is SGHTA and CDR2 FQGTGA. V lost 4 bases to trimming and J lost 0 bases, with 22 bases between them. The CDR3 DNA is TGTGCCAGCAGCTCCCGTTGGGGAGACGAGAGACTAGCCAAAAACATTCAGTACTTC. Protein: CASSSRWGDERLAKNIQYF.

The genes are TRBV6-1 and TRBJ2-5, with D possibly TRBD2 on 6 matching bases. The J call could be wrong; TRBJ2-7 is a better fit for the DNA end. The CDR3 is 13 amino acids. Germline lookup yields CDR1 MNHNS and CDR2 SASEGT. The CDR3 DNA reads as TGTGCCAGCAGTGAAGTTCGGGGGACCGAGCAGTACTTC. It translates to CASSEVRGTEQYF.

This sequence joins TRBV29-1 and TRBJ2-7; D gene uncertain. Trimming stripped 4 bases from V and 3 bases from J, with 16 bases between. CDR1 is SQVTM, CDR2 ANQGSEA, per germline. CDR3 length equals 14 residues. For the CDR3, the DNA is TGCAGCGTTGTGGTAGGAACACACTACTACGAGCAGTACTTC. It is translated as CSVVVGTHYYEQYF.